These T cell receptor beta chains were read from a single sample in a study of shared clonotypes between healthy human individuals. TCRdb keeps only in-frame clones here, not all; method: immunoSEQ multiplex PCR. The repertoire holds around 2.1 million clones, with about 93% as singletons. The specimen sequenced was naive CD8+ T cells from PBMCs. These receptors were obtained from a man between 18 and 29 years old in good health. Some clones in this sample may be carry-over from other donors' samples. The CDR3 runs from the conserved cysteine through the conserved F or W.

V,J,CDR3
TRBV4-3,TRBJ2-1,CASSRTGVDEQFF
TRBV28,TRBJ2-7,CASSRGPREQYF
TRBV18,TRBJ2-2,CASSQSNPLRTGELFF
TRBV5-1,TRBJ1-1,CASRTFRANTEAFF
TRBV4-3,TRBJ1-1,CASSSTAGGTEAFF
TRBV29-1,TRBJ2-3,CSVEKGQGRRTDTQYF
TRBV28,TRBJ2-7,CASTSGLEQYF
TRBV28,TRBJ2-1,CATSLGGEVDEQFF
TRBV7-9,TRBJ2-1,CASSELAGGPYNEQFF
TRBV9,TRBJ2-3,CASSVSHRDKTDTQYF
TRBV6-5,TRBJ1-1,CASSYSTGEVATEAFF
TRBV9,TRBJ2-3,CASSAGLAGEGDTQYF
TRBV28,TRBJ2-7,CASSKSRGQGLYEQYF
TRBV6-1,TRBJ2-2,CASSEGTTLGGELFF
TRBV12-2,TRBJ2-7,CASRLAGLADYEQYF
TRBV29-1,TRBJ1-1,CSVVGTGVFWTEAFF
TRBV27,TRBJ1-5,CASSLIGHQYSNQPQHF
TRBV27,TRBJ2-7,CASGAGVLYEQYF
TRBV10-3,TRBJ1-1,CATGQGMNTEAFF
TRBV19,TRBJ2-1,CASSIPRIGLAGDEQFF
TRBV5-1,TRBJ2-1,CASSLAGTQREQFF
TRBV7-9,TRBJ2-3,CASSLLAAPSTDTQYF
TRBV4-2,TRBJ2-1,CASSYGRVAVYNEQFF
TRBV5-4,TRBJ1-1,CASSLVQGSNTEAFF
TRBV2,TRBJ2-3,CASSERLAGHTQYF
TRBV19,TRBJ1-5,CASSWTVSNQPQHF
TRBV7-8,TRBJ2-1,CASSPLSSSYNEQFF
TRBV6-5,TRBJ1-1,CASSYSQGGNTEAFF
TRBV6-1,TRBJ2-7,CASSVSASGSGYEQYF